The sequence of this T cell receptor (beta chain) was determined in a study of identical twins (TCRdb year 2016). The study in broad terms: The study deep-sequenced TCR alpha and beta repertoires from monozygotic twins, unrelated adults of various ages and cord blood to test whether fetal clonotypes persist. Replicate twin experiments were performed at different times using different library preparation protocols to rule out contamination. What the work shows at the level of the full study, not this receptor alone: Because the same donors could not be followed over many years, the conclusions relied on cross-sectional statistical analysis. Abundant cord blood beta clonotypes had fewer insertions, young adult naive repertoires showed a similar but weaker trend, and memory repertoires showed no such trend. Zero-insertion analyses could be partly confounded by invariant T cells such as MAIT and iNKT, although diverse VJ usage argued against such confounding for most clonotypes. Compared with coincidental sharing between unrelated individuals, an excess of low generation-probability sequences was observed among out-of-frame TCR alpha sequences shared between twins. A weaker excess of twin sharing was found in beta out-of-frame sequences because the signal-to-noise ratio was lowered by fewer shared sequences. In monozygotic twins, out-of-frame TCR alpha sharing was systematically underestimated by recombination models, although the models agreed with sharing between unrelated individuals.

Only healthy Caucasian donors were included. The researchers also sequenced three unrelated adults who were not twins: a male aged 18 to 30, a male aged 50 to 60, and a female aged 50 to 60. Miltenyi CD45RO+ enrichment and human naive T-cell isolation kits were used to isolate memory (CD45RO+) and naive T cells from PBMC. Points on this clonotype: This clone's antigen is unknown. No much larger clonotype is one base removed from it; base qualities were not supplied.

The library was generated by 5' RACE. TCRdb records Illumina HiSeq 2000 as the sequencer. A universal primer binding site was introduced by template switching, and a unique molecular identifier was present in the final cDNA, enabling accurate counting of TCR cDNA molecules. Specific primers in the conserved constant-segment region were used to synthesize first-strand cDNA for TCR alpha and beta chains. To control for contamination, every cDNA library carried two barcodes: a SMART-Mk sample barcode plus Illumina barcodes. TruSeq adapter sequences and Illumina sample barcodes were added in two successive PCR steps. The Illumina HiSeq platform was used with custom primers to sequence TCR alpha and beta cDNA libraries. The authors' pipeline ran thus. Unique molecular identifiers were extracted from raw reads with MiGEC, and CDR3 positions were determined with MiXCR. For each individual, recombination models were inferred using an EM algorithm with the repgenHMM and IGoR tools. Shared clonotypes were analyzed with the tcR package in R, and sharing was normalized by the product of cloneset sizes. To study raw recombination without the effects of thymic and clonal selection, out-of-frame nonproductive sequences were analyzed. Clones were called with MiXCR by TCRdb after fastp trimmed the public reads at Q25, and only in-frame beta chains were retained. Each entry is one CDR3 protein sequence, shown with its most common DNA and genes. TCRdb's processing, not the authors' own work, is the source of the V and J calls. This sample is represented by about 430,000 distinct CDR3 sequences; approximately 17% of them were singletons. The ten largest clones represent around 12% of the sample.

The receptor was derived from a man between 50 and 59 years old in good health. The sequenced material came from naive T cells sorted from blood. Read against the paper, the sample's cell subset or site label means: cells isolated with a human naive T-cell isolation kit.

The CDR3 here reads CASSPEGLVFVVEQFF. The bases are TGTGCCAGCAGTCCCGAGGGACTAGTTTTTGTGGTTGAGCAGTTCTTC. The chain links TRBV6-2 or TRBV6-3 with TRBJ2-1, with 8 bases in between that match TRBD2. In the germline V gene, CDR1 corresponds to MNHEY and CDR2 to SVGEGT. At the junction V is shortened by 5 bases and J by 9 bases; bases outside the gene matches: 15. Its CDR3 holds 16 amino acids, cysteine through phenylalanine. Only the CDR3 DNA stays, 48 bases, in frame from base 1.